Presented here are 25 T cell receptor beta chains from one specimen sequenced in a study of CD8 T cells in Susac syndrome. An input of 0.5 to 1 ug of RNA was subjected to reverse transcription using random hexamers. TCRdb processed the immunoSEQ multiplex PCR reads anew with MiXCR; each CDR3 protein has one entry. The top ten clones hold 0.45% to 0.65% of a sample with tens of thousands of distinct CDR3 sequences, 80% to 95% of them seen once. Sequencing used CD8+ T cells from PBMCs. The receptors originated from a human donor in good health.

The CDR3 loop is CATSPLGQETQYF. DNA of the CDR3: TGTGCCACTAGTCCGCTAGGCCAAGAGACCCAGTACTTC. The chain employs TRBV24-1 and TRBJ2-5, with no clear D. Per germline, CDR1 KGHDR and CDR2 SFDVKD. The V and J ends lost 10 bases and 1 base respectively, with 12 bases between them. This CDR3 spans 13 amino acids.

The chain has TRBV18 and TRBJ2-7; 12 bases agree with TRBD2. This CDR3 contains 17 residues. CDR1 and CDR2 (germline): KGHSH, LQKENI. V trimming: 3 bases; J trimming: 2 bases; junction bases outside the gene matches: 8. DNA for the CDR3: TGTGCCAGCTCACCCCTACCGGGACTAGCGGGTGCCTACGAGCAGTACTTC. Protein: CASSPLPGLAGAYEQYF.

J is TRBJ1-2 and V is TRBV19; 8 bases are shared with TRBD1. V gave up 6 bases and J gave up 6 bases; unmatched junction bases: 3. The CDR3 length is 12 residues. The germline V gene encodes CDR1 LNHDA and CDR2 SQIVND (reference sequence). The CDR3 nucleotides are TGTGCCAGTAGGACAGGGGTTAATGGCTACACCTTC. It is translated as CASRTGVNGYTF.

The chain uses TRBV20-1 and TRBJ1-1; 7 nucleotides match TRBD1. The CDR3 contains 13 residues. The germline gives CDR1 DFQATT, CDR2 SNEGSKA (reference sequence). The ends lost 4 bases at V and 3 bases at J; junction bases unmatched: 5. The chain's CDR3 is CSATDREDTEAFF. CDR3 in DNA: TGCAGTGCTACCGACAGGGAGGACACTGAAGCTTTCTTT.

The rearrangement uses TRBV9 and TRBJ2-7; weak D call: TRBD1 (6 bases). CDR3 length equals 14 residues. Germline CDR1 reads SGDLS; CDR2 reads YYNGEE. Trimming shortened V by 4 bases and J by 3 bases, and 14 bases separated the two germline ends. The CDR3 spells CASSPRTDRYEQYF. CDR3 nucleotides: TGTGCCAGCAGCCCCCGGACAGATCGCTACGAGCAGTACTTC.

This sequence joins TRBV28 and TRBJ2-7; TRBD2 aligns across 9 bases. The CDR3 contains 15 residues. V was clipped by 5 bases and J by 1 base; unmatched bases: 6. The germline gives CDR1 MDHEN, CDR2 SYDVKM. The DNA of the CDR3 is TGTGCCAGCAGTCCTCGACTAGCGGATTCCTACGAGCAGTACTTC. Its protein is CASSPRLADSYEQYF.

The table lists this clonotype with a count of one. This chain links TRBV2 with TRBJ2-1; TRBD2 matches at 7 bases. CDR1 and CDR2 from the germline V gene are SNHLY and FYNNEI. The CDR3 contains 12 residues. The junction had 0 bases not matched to a gene; V was cut back by 3 bases and J by 7 bases. Here the CDR3 reads CASSEGGNEQFF. CDR3 DNA sequence: TGTGCCAGCAGTGAGGGGGGGAATGAGCAGTTCTTC.

This clonotype was detected only once. V usage is TRBV6-5 and J usage is TRBJ2-7, with D perhaps matching TRBD1 or TRBD2 (6 bases each). The germline V gene encodes CDR1 MNHEY and CDR2 SVGAGI. V lost 7 bases and J lost 6, with 19 bases in between. The CDR3 consists of 14 residues. The DNA for the CDR3 is TGTGCCAGCACCCCCGCCGGGGGCTTGGGCGAGCAGTACTTC. It yields the protein CASTPAGGLGEQYF.

The chain is built from TRBV5-4 and TRBJ2-7, with 7 bases matching TRBD1. Trimming cost V 1 base and J 7 bases; bases outside gene matches: 20. CDR1 SGHNT and CDR2 YYREEE come from the germline V gene (reference sequence). There are 18 residues in the CDR3. In nucleotides, the CDR3 is TGTGCCAGCAGCTTGTCGGTTGCCGCCGGGACAGCCTTCCTAGAGCAGTACTTC. It specifies CASSLSVAAGTAFLEQYF.

This rearrangement joins TRBV20-1 to TRBJ1-4; no reliable D call. The CDR3 consists of 13 residues. Germline CDR1 and CDR2: DFQATT and SNEGSKA (reference sequence). V was shortened by 6 bases and J by 3 bases, with 11 bases between the two germline ends. CDR3 region: CSARTAANEKLFF. In DNA, the CDR3 is TGCAGTGCCCGGACGGCTGCTAATGAAAAACTGTTTTTT.

The chain is built from TRBV5-1 and TRBJ2-7; D is ambiguous. V dropped 0 bases and J dropped 3 bases, with 7 bases sitting between them. Germline CDR1 SGHRS, CDR2 YFSETQ. The CDR3 is made up of 13 amino acids. CDR3 amino acids: CASSLATDYEQYF. CDR3 nucleotide sequence: TGCGCCAGCAGCTTGGCTACCGACTACGAGCAGTACTTC.

This chain joins TRBV15 and TRBJ1-5; D uncertain. This CDR3 has 13 amino acids. The V end lost 1 base, the J end lost 1 base, and 2 bases lay between the germline ends. Germline CDR1 is LNHNV and CDR2 is YYDKDF (reference sequence). CDR3 region: CATSRVSNQPQHF. The CDR3 DNA reads as TGTGCCACCAGCAGAGTCAGCAATCAGCCCCAGCATTTT.

The chain has TRBV5-4 and TRBJ1-2; 8 bases align to TRBD1. The germline gives CDR1 SGHNT, CDR2 YYREEE (reference sequence). The CDR3 contains 12 residues. The V segment lost 7 bases and the J segment 7 bases; nucleotides outside the gene matches: 6. The chain's CDR3 is CASAGQGSGYTF. In DNA form, the CDR3 reads TGTGCCAGCGCCGGACAGGGTAGTGGCTACACCTTC.

This chain links TRBV2 with TRBJ2-7; no definite D call. The CDR3 runs to 10 residues. CDR1 SNHLY and CDR2 FYNNEI come from the germline V gene. Trimming removed 6 bases at V and 3 bases at J, with 3 bases between. CDR3 amino acids: CASRDYEQYF. CDR3 nucleotides: TGTGCCAGCAGGGACTACGAGCAGTACTTC.

The rearrangement uses TRBV27 and TRBJ2-2, with D hard to call. CDR3 size: 13 residues. Germline V gene data show CDR1 as MNHEY and CDR2 as SMNVEV (reference sequence). Trimming took 5 bases from V and 0 from J, leaving 4 bases between them. DNA for the CDR3: TGTGCCAGCAGTAACGCGAACACCGGGGAGCTGTTTTTT. This translates into CASSNANTGELFF.

V gene TRBV2 combines with J gene TRBJ2-2; the D is unclear. The CDR3 runs to 17 residues. The V gene lost 7 bases and the J gene lost 4 bases, with 22 bases spanning the gap. Germline V gene sequence: CDR1 SNHLY, CDR2 FYNNEI. This CDR3 is CASIEVANSGFTGELFF. The CDR3 bases are TGTGCCAGCATCGAAGTCGCGAACAGTGGCTTCACCGGGGAGCTGTTTTTT.

This clonotype was seen just once. The chain links TRBV4-1 to TRBJ1-2, with D uncertain. The CDR3 is made up of 17 amino acids. Germline CDR1 and CDR2: MGHRA and YSYEKL. The germline V and J ends were trimmed by 4 bases and 8 bases, with 26 bases remaining between them. The CDR3 is CASSRRADGRDWSGYTF. CDR3 DNA: TGCGCCAGCAGCCGAAGGGCCGACGGACGAGATTGGTCCGGCTACACCTTC.

CDR3 sequence: CSARDLAGGFGYEQYF. Written as DNA, the CDR3 is TGCAGTGCTAGAGATCTAGCGGGAGGGTTCGGGTACGAGCAGTACTTC. The genes are TRBV20-1 and TRBJ2-7; the match to TRBD2 covers 12 bases. The CDR3 is 16 amino acids. V shed 0 bases, J shed 4 bases, and the junction held 7 bases outside the gene matches. Germline CDR1 DFQATT, CDR2 SNEGSKA (reference sequence).

V is TRBV7-9 and J is TRBJ2-7; weak D call: TRBD2 (6 bases). The CDR3 runs to 15 residues. Germline V gives CDR1 SEHNR, CDR2 FQNEAQ (reference sequence). Trimming removed 0 bases at V and 3 bases at J, with 12 bases between. CDR3 residues: CASSLADGTFYEQYF. The DNA for the CDR3 is TGTGCCAGCAGCTTAGCGGACGGGACTTTCTACGAGCAGTACTTC.

This rearrangement joins TRBV19 to TRBJ2-7, with D maybe TRBD1 (5 bases). V lost 2 bases to trimming and J lost 3 bases, with 11 bases between them. Germline lookup yields CDR1 LNHDA and CDR2 SQIVND (reference sequence). This CDR3 contains 14 residues. The CDR3 reads CASSIRTGYYEQYF. CDR3 nucleotides: TGTGCCAGTAGTATACGTACAGGCTACTACGAGCAGTACTTC. Together with reference TRBV19 and TRBJ2-7, the CDR3 gives the full variable domain: DGGITQSPKYLFRKEGQNVTLSCEQNLNHDAMYWYRQDPGQGLRLIYYSQIVNDFQKGDIAEGYSVSREKKESFPLTVTSAQKNPTAFYLCASSIRTGYYEQYFGPGTRLTVT.

This chain uses TRBV28 with TRBJ2-7, with a weak D call TRBD2 (5 bases). The length of the CDR3 is 13 residues. Per the germline V gene, CDR1 is MDHEN and CDR2 is SYDVKM. The germline V and J ends were trimmed by 5 bases and 6 bases, with 14 bases remaining between them. CDR3: CASSKDWATEQYF. For the CDR3, the DNA is TGTGCCAGCAGTAAGGACTGGGCCACCGAGCAGTACTTC.

V is TRBV20-1 and J is TRBJ2-1; tentatively, D is TRBD2 (6 bases). The CDR3 totals 11 residues. V lost 0 bases, J lost 9 bases, and 6 bases lay in between. Germline V CDR1 and CDR2: DFQATT, SNEGSKA (reference sequence). The CDR3 DNA is TGCAGTGCTAGAGACGGGGGTGAGCAGTTCTTC. Protein sequence: CSARDGGEQFF.

The V call is TRBV5-6, the J call TRBJ2-2, with 12 bases fitting TRBD1. The ends lost 4 bases at V and 1 base at J; junction bases unmatched: 2. CDR3 length: 16 amino acids. The V gene's germline CDR1 is SGHDT and CDR2 YYEEEE. In nucleotides, the CDR3 is TGTGCCAGCAGCCGGGACAGGGGGCTGAACACCGGGGAGCTGTTTTTT. This gives the protein CASSRDRGLNTGELFF.

This clonotype was seen once. The genes are TRBV3-1 and TRBJ2-5; 9 bases line up with TRBD1. The J segment lost 5 bases and the V segment lost 1 base, leaving 5 bases of the junction unmatched. Germline V gene lookup returns CDR1 LGHDT and CDR2 YNNKEL (reference sequence). The CDR3 totals 15 residues. This CDR3 reads CASSQGGQGGETQYF. CDR3 coding DNA: TGTGCCAGCAGCCAAGGGGGACAGGGAGGGGAGACCCAGTACTTC.

This clonotype was observed once. This chain links TRBV5-4 with TRBJ2-4; D might be TRBD2 (7 bases). Germline V gives CDR1 SGHNT, CDR2 YYREEE (reference sequence). V was clipped by 4 bases and J by 0 bases, with 14 bases between them. This CDR3 spans 16 amino acids. CDR3 DNA sequence: TGTGCCAGCAGCGACGCAGGGGAGGGAGCCAAAAACATTCAGTACTTC. Translated: CASSDAGEGAKNIQYF.